This passage covers 26 T cell receptor beta chains from one sample sequenced in a study of T-cell reconstitution after alpha-beta-depleted transplantation in children (dated by TCRdb to the mid-2010s). Libraries came from PCR. Sequencer: Illumina HiSeq 2500. TCR library preparation used molecular barcoding, with unique molecular identifiers applied to normalize quantification of the TCRbeta repertoire. TCRdb reprocessing: public reads trimmed at Q25 with fastp, clones called with MiXCR, in-frame beta chains kept. Rows merge per CDR3 protein into single entries with the most common DNA and genes. For this sample there are 450,000 to 600,000 distinct CDR3 sequences; around 19% appear just once. 2.5% to 3.5% of the sample rests with the top ten. Sequenced here: PBMCs from the stem cell graft donor, sampled from the stem cell graft. The receptor set was obtained from a human donor who donated a stem cell graft to a child with acute lymphoblastic leukemia.

This clonotype was picked up a small number of times. The rearrangement links TRBV7-3 to TRBJ2-3, with TRBD2 matching over 9 bases. V lost 0 bases to trimming and J lost 4 bases; unmatched junction nucleotides: 8. The CDR3 runs 17 residues. Per the germline V gene, CDR1 is SGHTA and CDR2 is FQGTGA. In DNA form, the CDR3 reads TGTGCCAGCAGCTTAACGCTCGCTAGCGGGAACTCAGATACGCAGTATTTT. Its translation is CASSLTLASGNSDTQYF.

The rearrangement links TRBV7-3 to TRBJ2-1; 9 nucleotides align to TRBD1. Looked up from germline, CDR1 is SGHTA and CDR2 is FQGTGA. This CDR3 is 15 amino acids long. Trimming at V came to 3 bases and at J to 3 bases, leaving 3 bases not matched to a gene. The CDR3 region has the DNA TGTGCCAGCAGCTTGTACAGGGGGCACTACAATGAGCAGTTCTTC. This translates into CASSLYRGHYNEQFF.

This clonotype appeared a few times. V is TRBV12-3 or TRBV12-4 and J is TRBJ1-2; 10 positions agree with TRBD1. The trim removed 9 bases at V and 6 bases at J, leaving 13 bases unmatched. This CDR3 comprises 15 residues. Written as DNA, the CDR3 is TGTGCCAGTACCCCGGGACAGGGGTTAAAGGATGGCTACACCTTC. Protein sequence: CASTPGQGLKDGYTF.

This rearrangement joins TRBV3-1 to TRBJ2-3; 7 bases match TRBD1. The CDR3 has 16 residues. The V and J ends lost 3 bases and 3 bases, in that order; junction bases with no gene match: 9. Germline V gives CDR1 LGHDT, CDR2 YNNKEL (reference sequence). CDR3 nucleotide sequence: TGTGCCAGCAGCCATGCACCGGGACAGAATACAGATACGCAGTATTTT. It is translated as CASSHAPGQNTDTQYF.

The chain employs TRBV2 and TRBJ2-1; D uncertain. This CDR3 contains 15 residues. The V gene's germline CDR1 is SNHLY and CDR2 FYNNEI. The V end was cut by 6 bases, the J end by 0 bases, with 12 bases between. The CDR3 here is CASRPGPSSYNEQFF. CDR3 DNA: TGTGCCAGCAGACCGGGCCCTAGCTCCTACAATGAGCAGTTCTTC.

V gene TRBV7-3 combines with J gene TRBJ2-3; TRBD2 matches at 9 bases. This CDR3 region has 13 residues. The V gene end was trimmed by 5 bases and the J gene end by 9 bases; junction bases not matched to a gene: 6. Germline V gene lookup returns CDR1 SGHTA and CDR2 FQGTGA. CDR3 nucleotide sequence: TGTGCCAGCAGCCTAATCGCGGGAGGGACGCAGTATTTT. Its protein product is CASSLIAGGTQYF.

This clonotype was observed a few times. This CDR3 reads CASSELYWTGERAAFF. In DNA form, the CDR3 reads TGTGCCAGCAGTGAATTGTACTGGACAGGGGAACGGGCAGCTTTCTTT. The V gene is TRBV25-1, the J gene TRBJ1-1; 9 bases line up with TRBD1. Germline lookup yields CDR1 MGHDK and CDR2 SYGVNS. This CDR3 contains 16 residues. V lost 1 base, J lost 10 bases, and 13 bases stayed unmatched.

This clonotype was seen more than once but under ten times. This sequence joins TRBV20-1 and TRBJ2-1, with 8 bases aligning to TRBD2. The germline gives CDR1 DFQATT, CDR2 SNEGSKA (reference sequence). V was pared by 6 bases and J by 4 bases, with 8 bases of the junction left unmatched. CDR3 length: 14 residues. CDR3 sequence (DNA): TGCAGTGCACCTCCGGGACTAGATTACAATGAGCAGTTCTTC. Its translation: CSAPPGLDYNEQFF.

This chain connects TRBV4-1 to TRBJ1-1; 8 bases are a match to TRBD1. Trimming cost V 6 bases and J 6 bases; bases outside gene matches: 12. This CDR3 region has 15 residues. CDR1 and CDR2 (germline): MGHRA, YSYEKL. The CDR3 DNA is TGCGCCAGCAGACCTGACCAGGGGGCGTTGGCTGAAGCTTTCTTT. Translated: CASRPDQGALAEAFF.

Ten or more counts support this clonotype. The rearrangement links TRBV18 to TRBJ1-2; TRBD1 agrees at 10 bases. The CDR3 loop spans 12 amino acids. Trimming took 6 bases from V and 6 from J; bases not matched to a gene: 1. Looked up from germline, CDR1 is KGHSH and CDR2 is LQKENI. The CDR3 bases are TGTGCCAGCTCTGACAGGGGGCATGGCTACACCTTC. Amino acid sequence: CASSDRGHGYTF.

This clonotype was recorded a few times. This chain uses TRBV12-3 or TRBV12-4 with TRBJ2-3, with 11 bases aligning to TRBD2. The CDR3 runs to 16 residues. V was pared by 5 bases and J by 4 bases, with 8 bases of the junction left unmatched. In DNA, the CDR3 is TGTGCCAGCAGTCCGCTAGCGGGAGGTTCCCCAGATACGCAGTATTTT. Its translation: CASSPLAGGSPDTQYF.

This clonotype appeared a few times. V is TRBV5-5 and J is TRBJ1-4, with 9 nucleotides matching TRBD1. The germline V gene has CDR1 SGHKS and CDR2 YYEKEE (reference sequence). There are 18 residues in the CDR3. The trim removed 2 bases at V and 0 bases at J, leaving 8 bases unmatched. The CDR3 bases are TGTGCCAGCAGCTTAAGCCGGGACAGGGACACAACTAATGAAAAACTGTTTTTT. Protein product: CASSLSRDRDTTNEKLFF.

J is TRBJ2-5 and V is TRBV9; TRBD1 matches 9 bases. V was pared by 3 bases and J by 4 bases, with 13 bases of the junction left unmatched. The germline gives CDR1 SGDLS, CDR2 YYNGEE. CDR3 length equals 17 residues. In nucleotides, the CDR3 is TGTGCCAGCAGCGCGACCGGAGGGACAGGGTCGGTAGAGACCCAGTACTTC. Protein sequence: CASSATGGTGSVETQYF.

This clonotype has more than one count but fewer than ten. V is TRBV12-3 or TRBV12-4 and J is TRBJ1-1; D gene unclear. Trimming took 8 bases from V and 3 from J, leaving 10 bases between them. The CDR3 has 12 amino acids. Here the CDR3 reads CASGRAYTEAFF. The CDR3 nucleotides read TGTGCCAGCGGCCGGGCGTACACTGAAGCTTTCTTT.

V gene TRBV12-3 or TRBV12-4 combines with J gene TRBJ2-7, with a tentative D call TRBD2 (6 bases). The germline V and J ends were trimmed by 1 base and 3 bases, with 13 bases remaining between them. The CDR3 is made up of 15 amino acids. The CDR3 loop is CASSLVPGRYYEQYF. The CDR3 DNA reads as TGTGCCAGCAGTTTAGTACCGGGGAGGTACTACGAGCAGTACTTC.

This clonotype occurred once. The rearrangement uses TRBV14 and TRBJ1-4; the D is unclear. CDR1 and CDR2 (germline): SGHDN, FVKESK. Trimming shortened V by 0 bases and J by 7 bases, and 15 bases separated the two germline ends. This CDR3 spans 16 amino acids. CDR3 protein: CASSQEHTVKGEKLFF. The CDR3 nucleotides read TGTGCCAGCAGCCAAGAGCATACGGTCAAGGGTGAAAAACTGTTTTTT.

This chain connects TRBV5-1 to TRBJ2-5, with TRBD1 as a possible D gene (6 bases). Germline V gene data show CDR1 as SGHRS and CDR2 as YFSETQ. The CDR3 spans 14 residues. V was pared by 4 bases and J by 1 base, with 11 bases between. CDR3 loop: CASSATGTQETQYF. Written as DNA, the CDR3 is TGCGCCAGCAGCGCTACAGGGACCCAAGAGACCCAGTACTTC.

The V call is TRBV27, the J call TRBJ2-3; 7 bases map to TRBD2. The CDR3 totals 16 residues. J lost 0 bases, V lost 5 bases, and 8 bases had no gene match. Germline assignment: CDR1 MNHEY and CDR2 SMNVEV (reference sequence). The CDR3, as DNA: TGTGCCAGCAGTCCTACTAGCGCCCAGAGCACAGATACGCAGTATTTT. Translated: CASSPTSAQSTDTQYF.

The chain is built from TRBV7-3 and TRBJ2-1, with TRBD2 as a possible D gene (5 bases). V lost 2 bases to trimming and J lost 7 bases, with 12 bases between them. The germline CDR1 and CDR2 sequences are SGHTA and FQGTGA. The CDR3 has 14 residues. The CDR3 loop reads CASSLGASGNEQFF. The CDR3 coding sequence is TGTGCCAGCAGCTTAGGAGCCTCGGGGAATGAGCAGTTCTTC.

The chain carries TRBV12-3 or TRBV12-4 and TRBJ2-1; 11 positions match TRBD2. CDR3 length: 16 amino acids. The V and J ends lost 6 bases and 8 bases, in that order; junction bases with no gene match: 12. CDR3 DNA sequence: TGTGCCAGCAGCCCGGAACTAGCGGGAGTTAGCGATGAGCAGTTCTTC. Translated: CASSPELAGVSDEQFF.

The rearrangement links TRBV7-8 to TRBJ2-1; possibly TRBD1 for D (5 bases). The CDR3 has 15 residues. The germline gives CDR1 SGHVS, CDR2 FQNEAQ. Trimming shortened V by 1 base and J by 10 bases, and 17 bases separated the two germline ends. The CDR3 DNA sequence: TGTGCCAGCAGCTTAGATGTGGGGCGCGATGACGAGCAGTTCTTC. Translation: CASSLDVGRDDEQFF. Supplemented by reference TRBV7-8 and TRBJ2-1, the full variable domain reads GAGVSQSPRYKVAKRGQDVALRCDPISGHVSLFWYQQALGQGPEFLTYFQNEAQLDKSGLPSDRFFAERPEGSVSTLKIQRTQQEDSAVYLCASSLDVGRDDEQFFGPGTRLTVL.

The genes are TRBV6-5 and TRBJ1-4, with D hard to call. CDR1 and CDR2 (germline): MNHEY, SVGAGI. V was clipped by 0 bases and J by 8 bases, with 4 bases between them. There are 12 residues in the CDR3. This chain's CDR3 is CASSYSNEKLFF. Here the CDR3 DNA reads TGTGCCAGCAGTTACTCGAACGAAAAACTGTTTTTT.

This clonotype has a handful of counts. The V and J genes are TRBV7-6 and TRBJ2-3, with 9 bases matching TRBD1. The V gene end was trimmed by 2 bases and the J gene end by 2 bases; junction bases not matched to a gene: 8. The germline V gene encodes CDR1 SGHVS and CDR2 FNYEAQ. This CDR3 is 17 amino acids long. DNA of the CDR3: TGTGCCAGCAGCTTACTACTCGGACAGGGGTTCACAGATACGCAGTATTTT. It encodes CASSLLLGQGFTDTQYF.

In this sample, this clonotype turned up once. Its ends do not fully match the called genes, so a read error is possible. The chain uses TRBV4-1 and TRBJ2-7; D is uncertain. Germline lookup yields CDR1 MGHRA and CDR2 YSYEKL. The CDR3 totals 13 residues. The CDR3, as DNA: TGCGCCAGCAGCCAAGGACTGTCCTACAAGCAGTACTTC. This codes for CASSQGLSYKQYF.

The V gene is TRBV5-1, the J gene TRBJ2-1, with TRBD2 identical over 7 bases. The CDR3 has 14 amino acids. V shed 7 bases and J 5 bases; nucleotides not matched to a gene: 9. Germline CDR1 is SGHRS and CDR2 is YFSETQ. The CDR3 spells CASAATSRNNEQFF. The CDR3 nucleotides are TGCGCCAGCGCAGCGACTAGCAGGAACAATGAGCAGTTCTTC.

This clonotype appeared a few times. The rearrangement uses TRBV14 and TRBJ2-3; no clear D gene. The germline V and J ends were trimmed by 0 bases and 4 bases, with 11 bases remaining between them. Germline assignment: CDR1 SGHDN and CDR2 FVKESK. CDR3 size: 15 residues. The DNA of the CDR3 is TGTGCCAGCAGCCAAGAGTCCTGGTATTCAGATACGCAGTATTTT. It is translated as CASSQESWYSDTQYF. The variable domain in full, with the rest retrieved from reference TRBV14 and TRBJ2-3, is EAGVTQFPSHSVIEKGQTVTLRCDPISGHDNLYWYRRVMGKEIKFLLHFVKESKQDESGMPNNRFLAERTGGTYSTLKVQPAELEDSGVYFCASSQESWYSDTQYFGPGTRLTVL.